A selection of T cell receptor beta chains follows, all from one sample in a study of T cell responses to AZD1222 COVID-19 vaccine. TCRdb's copy holds only in-frame clones and misses some; the assay was immunoSEQ multiplex PCR. The profile shows fewer than 200,000 clones, about 88% of them singletons. The input for sequencing was peripheral blood, taken 28 days after the second AZD1222 dose. The receptor set was obtained from an adult who received the AZD1222 COVID-19 vaccine. CDR3s include the opening cysteine and the closing phenylalanine or tryptophan. A D gene is named only where the DNA matches it firmly. Not all rows give a size; the values are once, few, many and, for expanded clones, a class.

j_call v_call clone_size d_call cdr3_aa cdr3_nt
TRBJ2-7 TRBV11-2 NA NA CASSSDRAYEQYF TGTGCCAGCAGCTCGGACAGAGCCTACGAGCAGTACTTC
TRBJ2-6 TRBV4-1 NA NA CASSQVRGGAGGANVLTF TGCGCCAGCAGCCAAGTCCGCGGTGGAGCGGGTGGGGCCAACGTCCTGACTTTC
TRBJ2-2 TRBV30 NA NA CAWWDPGTLNTGELFF TGTGCCTGGTGGGATCCCGGGACTCTAAACACCGGGGAGCTGTTTTTT
TRBJ1-5 TRBV27 NA TRBD1 CASRGQGEGQPQHF TGTGCCAGCCGCGGGCAGGGGGAGGGACAGCCCCAGCATTTT
TRBJ2-5 TRBV10-3 few TRBD2 CAISGGVGGRETQYF TGTGCCATCAGCGGAGGGGTGGGAGGGCGAGAGACCCAGTACTTC
TRBJ2-3 TRBV29-1 NA NA CSVEDSPTPDTQYF TGCAGCGTTGAAGATTCCCCGACCCCAGATACGCAGTATTTT
TRBJ2-2 TRBV11-1 NA TRBD2 CASSLESGAMAGELFF TGTGCCAGCAGCTTGGAAAGCGGGGCGATGGCCGGGGAGCTGTTTTTT
TRBJ2-6 TRBV10-3 NA TRBD1 CAISKTGTASGANVLTF TGTGCCATCAGTAAGACAGGGACCGCCTCTGGGGCCAACGTCCTGACTTTC
TRBJ2-7 TRBV9 NA TRBD2 CASSPTSGRYEQYF TGTGCCAGCAGCCCAACTAGCGGGAGATACGAGCAGTACTTC
TRBJ2-1 TRBV19 NA TRBD2 CASSILAGNEQFF TGTGCCAGTAGTATACTAGCGGGGAATGAGCAGTTCTTC
TRBJ1-6 TRBV6-5 NA NA CATCPTGDNSPLHF TGTGCCACTTGCCCGACGGGTGATAATTCACCCCTCCACTTT
TRBJ1-6 TRBV18 NA NA CASSPAGESSPLHF TGTGCCAGCTCACCAGCAGGGGAAAGCTCACCCCTCCACTTT
TRBJ2-5 TRBV30 NA TRBD1 CAWSPSRGRGETQYF TGTGCCTGGAGTCCATCCAGGGGGCGCGGGGAGACCCAGTACTTC
TRBJ2-5 TRBV5-6 few NA CASSLEVGVGETQYF TGTGCCAGCAGCTTGGAGGTGGGAGTAGGGGAGACCCAGTACTTC
TRBJ2-3 TRBV10-3 NA NA CAISDRFKGHGDTQYF TGTGCCATCAGTGACCGCTTCAAAGGACACGGAGATACGCAGTATTTT
TRBJ1-2 TRBV5-1 NA TRBD1 CASSFPDRGITF TGCGCCAGCAGCTTCCCCGACAGGGGGATTACCTTC
TRBJ1-6 TRBV6-5 once NA CASSSNGGNSPLHF TGTGCCAGCAGTTCTAATGGTGGTAATTCACCCCTCCACTTT
TRBJ2-7 TRBV9 NA NA CASSVGGQKSYEQYF TGTGCCAGCAGCGTAGGGGGGCAGAAATCCTACGAGCAGTACTTC
TRBJ2-2 TRBV7-2 once TRBD1 CASSPPGQGRAGELFF TGTGCCAGCAGCCCTCCGGGACAGGGAAGAGCCGGGGAGCTGTTTTTT
TRBJ2-1 TRBV12-3/TRBV12-4 NA NA CASSRGFEQFF TGTGCCAGCAGCAGGGGTTTTGAGCAGTTCTTC
TRBJ2-7 TRBV28 NA TRBD1 CASTPSGTGAYEQYF TGTGCCAGCACCCCCTCCGGGACAGGGGCCTACGAGCAGTACTTC
TRBJ1-5 TRBV5-5 NA NA CASSLWPPRDTFSNQPQHF TGTGCCAGCAGCTTGTGGCCCCCCCGGGACACGTTTAGCAATCAGCCCCAGCATTTT
TRBJ2-7 TRBV7-3 NA TRBD1 CASSRTGTGRYEQYF TGTGCCAGCAGCAGGACCGGGACAGGGCGCTACGAGCAGTACTTC
TRBJ2-7 TRBV7-3 NA NA CASSPGGTTYEQYF TGTGCCAGCAGCCCCGGCGGGACGACCTACGAGCAGTACTTC
TRBJ1-5 TRBV5-5 NA NA CASSGLEGGAWNQPQHF TGTGCCAGCAGCGGCCTGGAAGGGGGGGCTTGGAATCAGCCCCAGCATTTT
TRBJ2-5 TRBV7-9 NA TRBD2 CASSAGEYQETQYF TGTGCCAGCAGTGCGGGAGAGTACCAAGAGACCCAGTACTTC
TRBJ2-7 TRBV19 NA NA CASSPQKTYEQYF TGTGCCAGTAGTCCGCAGAAAACCTACGAGCAGTACTTC
TRBJ2-2 TRBV24-1 NA TRBD1 CATSDRDRASGELFF TGTGCCACCAGTGACCGGGACAGGGCGTCCGGGGAGCTGTTTTTT
TRBJ2-7 TRBV19 NA TRBD2 CASSILPPAGGYEQYF TGTGCCAGTAGTATCCTCCCCCCAGCGGGAGGATACGAGCAGTACTTC
TRBJ2-7 TRBV3-1/TRBV3-2 NA TRBD2 CASSHKTVAGGPGEQYF TGTGCCAGCAGCCATAAGACCGTAGCGGGAGGGCCCGGCGAGCAGTACTTC
TRBJ2-3 TRBV30 NA TRBD1 CAWSGTGGRTDTQYF TGTGCCTGGAGTGGGACAGGGGGTCGGACAGATACGCAGTATTTT
TRBJ1-1 TRBV28 NA NA CASSLPELWGREAFF TGTGCCAGCAGTTTACCTGAGCTATGGGGGCGTGAAGCTTTCTTT
TRBJ1-1 TRBV6-5 NA TRBD1 CASSQTGGWTEAFF TGTGCCAGCAGTCAAACAGGGGGTTGGACTGAAGCTTTCTTT
TRBJ2-3 TRBV7-3 NA NA CASSLRGVVTDTQYF TGTGCCAGCAGCTTAAGAGGGGTTGTCACAGATACGCAGTATTTT
TRBJ2-3 TRBV9 NA TRBD2 CASSATPGLAGSDTQYF TGTGCCAGCAGCGCCACGCCGGGACTAGCGGGATCAGATACGCAGTATTTT
TRBJ2-5 TRBV5-1 NA NA CASSFGTAQETQYF TGCGCCAGCAGCTTCGGGACTGCCCAAGAGACCCAGTACTTC
TRBJ1-1 TRBV19 NA NA CASSSTLGTEAFF TGTGCCAGTAGCAGCACCCTGGGGACTGAAGCTTTCTTT
TRBJ2-5 TRBV5-4 NA TRBD1 CASSLPLGQGGGETQYF TGTGCCAGCAGCTTGCCCCTCGGACAGGGGGGAGGAGAGACCCAGTACTTC
TRBJ2-5 TRBV5-1 NA TRBD1 CASSPGTVQETQYF TGCGCCAGCAGCCCCGGGACAGTCCAAGAGACCCAGTACTTC
TRBJ2-5 TRBV27 NA NA CASSSAGETQYF TGTGCCAGCAGTTCCGCGGGAGAGACCCAGTACTTC
TRBJ2-4 TRBV19 NA NA CASRGRGASAKNIQYF TGTGCCAGTAGGGGACGGGGAGCCTCGGCCAAAAACATTCAGTACTTC
TRBJ1-1 TRBV12-3/TRBV12-4 NA NA CASSPTSGTEAFF TGTGCCAGCAGTCCTACAAGTGGCACTGAAGCTTTCTTT
TRBJ1-2 TRBV4-3 NA TRBD1 CASSQATGVNYGYTF TGCGCCAGCAGCCAAGCTACAGGGGTTAACTATGGCTACACCTTC
TRBJ1-2 TRBV3-1/TRBV3-2 once TRBD1 CASSPNNRGNYGYTF TGTGCCAGCAGCCCCAACAACAGGGGTAACTATGGCTACACCTTC
TRBJ2-5 TRBV7-3 NA TRBD2 CASSLYGLAEETQYF TGTGCCAGCAGCTTATACGGACTAGCAGAAGAGACCCAGTACTTC
TRBJ2-7 TRBV5-1 NA NA CASSLGPGRLYEQYF TGCGCCAGCAGCTTGGGCCCAGGGCGCCTCTACGAGCAGTACTTC
TRBJ2-7 TRBV2 NA NA CASNASPSYEQYF TGTGCCAGCAATGCTAGCCCTTCCTACGAGCAGTACTTC
TRBJ2-7 TRBV6-4 NA NA CASTRLGGAAYEQYF TGTGCCAGCACCAGACTCGGCGGGGCCGCCTACGAGCAGTACTTC
TRBJ2-7 TRBV19 NA NA CASSIASAYEQYF TGTGCCAGTAGTATAGCCAGCGCCTACGAGCAGTACTTC
TRBJ2-7 TRBV5-6 NA TRBD1 CASSWGQVSYEQYF TGTGCCAGCAGTTGGGGACAGGTGAGCTACGAGCAGTACTTC
TRBJ1-6 TRBV28 NA NA CASRGSGSPLHF TGTGCCAGCAGGGGGAGTGGATCACCCCTCCACTTT
TRBJ2-7 TRBV7-2 NA TRBD2 CASSLGLAGEQYF TGTGCCAGCAGCTTAGGGTTAGCGGGGGAGCAGTACTTC
TRBJ2-6 TRBV24-1 NA NA CATSDGGRGANVLTF TGTGCCACCAGTGATGGGGGGCGCGGGGCCAACGTCCTGACTTTC